This TCR beta chain was observed in a study of blood T cell repertoires in COVID-19. Here immunoSEQ multiplex PCR was the method, and the copy in TCRdb shows in-frame clones only, minus some. The table lists some 69,000 clones, about 88% of them singletons. The source material was peripheral blood. The sequence came from a woman aged 45-60 years with active COVID-19.

For the CDR3, the DNA is TGTGCCACTAAGCGGGAGAGCTCCTACAATGAGCAGTTCTTC. Translation gives CATKRESSYNEQFF. This chain uses TRBV19 with TRBJ2-1; 8 bases are a match to TRBD2. Germline lookup yields CDR1 LNHDA and CDR2 SQIVND (reference sequence). The CDR3 is made up of 14 amino acids. With 10 bases clipped from V and 0 bases from J, the junction kept 5 bases outside the gene matches.